This T cell receptor beta chain originates from a study of blood T cell repertoires in COVID-19. Whole-study context: Whether acute or convalescent, the COVID-19 samples came from the United States, Italy and Spain. T cells, B-cell-depleted T cells, or PBMCs provided the cDNA or gDNA that served as material.

Study processing details: Researchers report that nucleated cell counts were estimated from reference gene primer amplification. TCRdb keeps only in-frame clones here, not all; method: immunoSEQ multiplex PCR. For V, J and clone size, that table is used; D and trimming come from the DNA. The sample has about 70,000 clones, 90% seen once. Germline lookup yields CDR1 KGHDR and CDR2 SFDVKD. After removal of 6 bases from V and 5 bases from J, the junction contained 5 bases not matched to a gene. There are 13 residues in the CDR3. The clonotype originates from a human donor in a cohort sampled during active COVID-19. The chain couples TRBV24-1 to TRBJ1-2; 7 bases line up with TRBD1. Source material: peripheral blood. The CDR3: CATSRAGGYGYTF. The CDR3 DNA sequence: TGTGCCACCAGTAGGGCAGGGGGATATGGCTACACCTTC.